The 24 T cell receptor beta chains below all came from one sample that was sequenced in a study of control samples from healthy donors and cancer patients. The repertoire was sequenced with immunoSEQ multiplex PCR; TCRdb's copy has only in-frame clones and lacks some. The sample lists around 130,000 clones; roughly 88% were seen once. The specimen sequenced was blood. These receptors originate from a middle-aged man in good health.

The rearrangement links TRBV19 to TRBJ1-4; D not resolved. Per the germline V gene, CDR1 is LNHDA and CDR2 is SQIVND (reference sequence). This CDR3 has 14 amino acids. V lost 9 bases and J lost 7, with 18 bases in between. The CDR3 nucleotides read TGTGCCAGCCATCCTTTGGGCCTAAGTGAAAAACTGTTTTTT. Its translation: CASHPLGLSEKLFF.

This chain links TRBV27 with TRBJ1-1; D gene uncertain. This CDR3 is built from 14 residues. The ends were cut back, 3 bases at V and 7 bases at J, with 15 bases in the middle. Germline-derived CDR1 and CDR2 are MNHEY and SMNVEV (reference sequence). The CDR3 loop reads CASSFPNTVGEAFF. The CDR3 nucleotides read TGTGCCAGCAGTTTCCCGAACACGGTTGGTGAAGCTTTCTTT.

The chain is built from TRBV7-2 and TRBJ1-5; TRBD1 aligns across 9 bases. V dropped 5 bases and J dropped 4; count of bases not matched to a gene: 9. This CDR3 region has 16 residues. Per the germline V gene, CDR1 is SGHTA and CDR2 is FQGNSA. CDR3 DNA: TGTGCCAGCAGCGAAGGAAAACAGGGGGCGAATCAGCCCCAGCATTTT. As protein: CASSEGKQGANQPQHF.

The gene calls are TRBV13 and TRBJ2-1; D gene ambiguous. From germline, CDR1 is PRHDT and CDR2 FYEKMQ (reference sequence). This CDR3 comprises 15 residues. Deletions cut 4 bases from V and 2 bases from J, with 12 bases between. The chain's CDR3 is CASSSKNTPYNEQFF. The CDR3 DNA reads TGTGCCAGCAGCTCAAAGAATACCCCCTACAATGAGCAGTTCTTC.

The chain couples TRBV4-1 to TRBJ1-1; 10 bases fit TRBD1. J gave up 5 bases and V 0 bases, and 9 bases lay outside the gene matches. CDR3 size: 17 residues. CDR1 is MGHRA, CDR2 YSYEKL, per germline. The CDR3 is CASSQDLVGTGATEAFF. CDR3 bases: TGCGCCAGCAGCCAAGATTTAGTAGGGACAGGGGCTACTGAAGCTTTCTTT.

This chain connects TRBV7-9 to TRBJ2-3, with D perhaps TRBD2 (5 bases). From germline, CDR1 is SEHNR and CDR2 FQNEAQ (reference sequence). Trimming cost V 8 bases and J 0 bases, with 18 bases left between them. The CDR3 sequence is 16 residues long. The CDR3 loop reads CASGPTASGSTDTQYF. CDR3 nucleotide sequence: TGTGCCAGCGGGCCTACGGCGAGCGGTAGCACAGATACGCAGTATTTT.

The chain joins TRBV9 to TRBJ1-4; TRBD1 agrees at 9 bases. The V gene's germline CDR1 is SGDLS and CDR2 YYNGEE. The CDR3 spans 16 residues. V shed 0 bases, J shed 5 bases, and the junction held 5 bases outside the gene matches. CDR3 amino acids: CASSVAFGQGNEKLFF. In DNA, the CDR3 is TGTGCCAGCAGCGTAGCTTTCGGACAGGGGAATGAAAAACTGTTTTTT.

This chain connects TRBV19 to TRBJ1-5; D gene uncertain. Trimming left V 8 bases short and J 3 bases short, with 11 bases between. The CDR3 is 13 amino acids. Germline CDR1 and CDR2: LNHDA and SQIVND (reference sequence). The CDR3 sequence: CASSGRINQPQHF. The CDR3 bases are TGTGCCAGTTCTGGACGGATCAATCAGCCCCAGCATTTT.

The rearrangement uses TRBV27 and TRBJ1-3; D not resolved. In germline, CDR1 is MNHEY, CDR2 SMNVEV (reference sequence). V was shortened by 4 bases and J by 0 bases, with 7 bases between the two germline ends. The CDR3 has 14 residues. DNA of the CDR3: TGTGCCAGCAGTTCGCAGCTCTCTGGAAACACCATATATTTT. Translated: CASSSQLSGNTIYF.

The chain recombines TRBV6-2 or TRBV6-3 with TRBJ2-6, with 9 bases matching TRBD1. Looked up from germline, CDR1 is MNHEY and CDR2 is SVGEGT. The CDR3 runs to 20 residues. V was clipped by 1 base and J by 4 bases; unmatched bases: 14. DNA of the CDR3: TGTGCCAGCAGTTACTTTGGAGTCGGACAGGGGAGAATAGGGGCCAACGTCCTGACTTTC. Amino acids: CASSYFGVGQGRIGANVLTF.

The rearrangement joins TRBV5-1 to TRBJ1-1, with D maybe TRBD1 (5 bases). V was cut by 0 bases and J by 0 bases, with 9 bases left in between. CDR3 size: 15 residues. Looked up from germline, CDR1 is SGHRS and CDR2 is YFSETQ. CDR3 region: CASSLGDSVNTEAFF. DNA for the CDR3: TGCGCCAGCAGCTTGGGCGACAGCGTGAACACTGAAGCTTTCTTT.

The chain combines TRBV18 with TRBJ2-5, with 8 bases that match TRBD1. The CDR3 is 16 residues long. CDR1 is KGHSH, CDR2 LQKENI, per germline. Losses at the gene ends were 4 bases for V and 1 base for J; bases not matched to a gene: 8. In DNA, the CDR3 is TGTGCCAGCTCACATGCGACAGGGGCAGGCCAAGAGACCCAGTACTTC. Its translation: CASSHATGAGQETQYF.

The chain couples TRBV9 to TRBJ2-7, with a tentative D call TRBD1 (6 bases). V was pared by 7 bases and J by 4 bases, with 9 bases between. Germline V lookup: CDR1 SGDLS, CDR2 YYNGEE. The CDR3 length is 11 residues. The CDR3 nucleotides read TGTGCCAGCGGGGGCCTATACGAGCAGTACTTC. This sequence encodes CASGGLYEQYF.

CDR3 nucleotides: TGTGCCAGCAGCTCTGGACAGGGGGGGGGCGAAAAACTGTTTTTT. Its protein is CASSSGQGGGEKLFF. The chain links TRBV5-4 to TRBJ1-4; 10 positions match TRBD1. This CDR3 has 15 residues. J gave up 8 bases and V 3 bases, and 7 bases lay outside the gene matches. The V gene's germline CDR1 is SGHNT and CDR2 YYREEE (reference sequence).

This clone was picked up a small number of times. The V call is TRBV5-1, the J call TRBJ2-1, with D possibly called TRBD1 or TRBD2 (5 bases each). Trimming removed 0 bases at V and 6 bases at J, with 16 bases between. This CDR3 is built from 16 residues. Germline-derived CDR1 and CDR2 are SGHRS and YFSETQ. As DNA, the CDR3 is TGCGCCAGCAGCTTGGGAGGGACCGCTTCGGGCAATGAGCAGTTCTTC. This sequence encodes CASSLGGTASGNEQFF.

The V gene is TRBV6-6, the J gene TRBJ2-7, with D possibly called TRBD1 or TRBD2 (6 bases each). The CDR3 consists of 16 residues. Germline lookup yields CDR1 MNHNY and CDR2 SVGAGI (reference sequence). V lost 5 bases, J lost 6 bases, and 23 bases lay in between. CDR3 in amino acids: CASSPITGTKGGEQYF. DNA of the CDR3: TGTGCCAGCAGTCCTATAACCGGGACGAAGGGGGGCGAGCAGTACTTC.

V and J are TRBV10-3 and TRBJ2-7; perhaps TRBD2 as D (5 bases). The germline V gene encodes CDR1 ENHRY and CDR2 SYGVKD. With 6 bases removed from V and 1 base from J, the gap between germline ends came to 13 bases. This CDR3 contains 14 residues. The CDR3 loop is CAISPQLVSYEQYF. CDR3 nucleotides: TGTGCCATCAGCCCCCAACTAGTATCCTACGAGCAGTACTTC.

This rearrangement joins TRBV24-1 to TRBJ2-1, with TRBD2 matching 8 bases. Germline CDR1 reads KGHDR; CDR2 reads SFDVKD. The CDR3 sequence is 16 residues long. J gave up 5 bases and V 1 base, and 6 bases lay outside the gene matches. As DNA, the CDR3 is TGTGCCACCAGTGATTTTCCCAGCGGGGGTGACAATGAGCAGTTCTTC. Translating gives CATSDFPSGGDNEQFF.

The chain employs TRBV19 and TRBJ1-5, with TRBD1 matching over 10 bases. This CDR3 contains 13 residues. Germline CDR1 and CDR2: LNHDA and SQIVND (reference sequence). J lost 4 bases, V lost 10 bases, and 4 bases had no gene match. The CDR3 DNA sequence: TGTGCCACCGGACAGGGGGTAAATCAGCCCCAGCATTTT. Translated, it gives CATGQGVNQPQHF. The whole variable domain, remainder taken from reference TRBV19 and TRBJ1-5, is DGGITQSPKYLFRKEGQNVTLSCEQNLNHDAMYWYRQDPGQGLRLIYYSQIVNDFQKGDIAEGYSVSREKKESFPLTVTSAQKNPTAFYLCATGQGVNQPQHFGDGTRLSIL.

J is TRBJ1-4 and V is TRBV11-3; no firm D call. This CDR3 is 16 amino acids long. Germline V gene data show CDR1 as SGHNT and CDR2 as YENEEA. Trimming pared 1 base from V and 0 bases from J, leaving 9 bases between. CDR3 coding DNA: TGTGCCAGCAGCTTAGGCCGCGGGACAACTAATGAAAAACTGTTTTTT. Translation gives CASSLGRGTTNEKLFF.

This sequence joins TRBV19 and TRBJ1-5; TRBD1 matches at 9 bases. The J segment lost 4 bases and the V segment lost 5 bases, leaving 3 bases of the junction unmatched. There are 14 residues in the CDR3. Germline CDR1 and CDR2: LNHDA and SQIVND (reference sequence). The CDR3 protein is CASSGGQGNQPQHF. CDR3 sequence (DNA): TGTGCCAGTAGTGGGGGACAGGGAAATCAGCCCCAGCATTTT.

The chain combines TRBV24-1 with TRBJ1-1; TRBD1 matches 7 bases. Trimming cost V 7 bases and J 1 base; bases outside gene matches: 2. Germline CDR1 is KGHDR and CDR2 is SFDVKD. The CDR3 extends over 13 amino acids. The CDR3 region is CATRDRRNTEAFF. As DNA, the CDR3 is TGTGCCACCAGGGACAGGAGGAACACTGAAGCTTTCTTT.

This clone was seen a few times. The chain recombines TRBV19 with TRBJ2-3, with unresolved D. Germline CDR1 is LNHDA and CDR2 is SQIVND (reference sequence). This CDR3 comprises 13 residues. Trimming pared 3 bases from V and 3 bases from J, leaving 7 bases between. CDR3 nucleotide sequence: TGTGCCAGTAGTATGCCAGAAACAGATACGCAGTATTTT. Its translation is CASSMPETDTQYF.

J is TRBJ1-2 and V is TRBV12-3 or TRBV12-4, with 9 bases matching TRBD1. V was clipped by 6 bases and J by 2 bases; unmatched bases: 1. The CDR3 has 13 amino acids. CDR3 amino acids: CASRGTGNYGYTF. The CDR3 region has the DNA TGTGCCAGCAGGGGGACAGGGAACTATGGCTACACCTTC.